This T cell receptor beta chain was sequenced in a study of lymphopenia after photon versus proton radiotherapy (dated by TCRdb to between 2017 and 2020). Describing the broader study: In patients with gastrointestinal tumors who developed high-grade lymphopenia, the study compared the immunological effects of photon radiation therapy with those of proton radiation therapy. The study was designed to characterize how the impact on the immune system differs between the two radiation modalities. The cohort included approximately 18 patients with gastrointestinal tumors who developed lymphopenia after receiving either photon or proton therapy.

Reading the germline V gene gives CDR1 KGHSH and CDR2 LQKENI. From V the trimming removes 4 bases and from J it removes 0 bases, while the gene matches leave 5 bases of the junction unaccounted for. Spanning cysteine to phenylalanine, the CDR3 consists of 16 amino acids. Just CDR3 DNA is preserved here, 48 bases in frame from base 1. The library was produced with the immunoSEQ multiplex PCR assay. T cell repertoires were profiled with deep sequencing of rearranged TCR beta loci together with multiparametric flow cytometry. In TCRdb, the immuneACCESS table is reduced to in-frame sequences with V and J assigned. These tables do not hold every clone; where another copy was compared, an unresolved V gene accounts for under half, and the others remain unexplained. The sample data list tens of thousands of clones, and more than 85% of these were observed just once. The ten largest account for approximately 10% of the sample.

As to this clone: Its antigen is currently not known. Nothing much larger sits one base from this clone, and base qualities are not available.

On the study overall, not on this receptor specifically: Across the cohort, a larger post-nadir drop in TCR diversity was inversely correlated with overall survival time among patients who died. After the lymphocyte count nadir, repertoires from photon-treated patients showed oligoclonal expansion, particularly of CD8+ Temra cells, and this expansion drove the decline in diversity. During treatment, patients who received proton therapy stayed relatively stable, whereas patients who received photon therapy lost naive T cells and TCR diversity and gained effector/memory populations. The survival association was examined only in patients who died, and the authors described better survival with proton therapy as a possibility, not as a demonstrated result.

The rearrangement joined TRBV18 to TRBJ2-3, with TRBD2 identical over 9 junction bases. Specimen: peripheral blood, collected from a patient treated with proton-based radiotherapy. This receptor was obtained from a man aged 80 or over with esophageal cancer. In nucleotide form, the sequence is TGTGCCAGCTCACGGGTTAGCGGGAGAAGCACAGATACGCAGTATTTT. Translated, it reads CASSRVSGRSTDTQYF.